The next 24 T cell receptor beta chains were all read from a single sample in a study of a mutant IDH1 vaccine in newly diagnosed glioma (dated by TCRdb to the early 2020s). Library creation used the immunoSEQ multiplex PCR assay. TCRdb obtained this table from immuneACCESS and retained in-frame rearrangements with V and J assigned. These tables miss some clones; where compared with another copy, unresolved V genes account for less than half of the shortfall, and the remainder is unexplained. A total of about 54,000 clones appear in this sample, approximately 81% of them only once. The ten most abundant clones make up 3.5% to 5% of the sample. The time point label for this specimen denotes: week 35, safety follow-up. A 20-mer mutant IDH1 peptide at 300 micrograms in Montanide made up each vaccine dose, which was injected subcutaneously together with topical imiquimod. The antigens for these receptors are not known.

The specimen was PBMCs, collected from a glioma patient whose treatment included an IDH1 peptide vaccine. The receptors come from a young woman with glioma.

The chain uses TRBV6-5 and TRBJ2-6; 8 bases match TRBD2. The trim removed 4 bases at V and 2 bases at J, leaving 4 bases unmatched. The CDR3 extends over 16 amino acids. Germline CDR1 and CDR2: MNHEY and SVGAGI. CDR3 nucleotides: TGTGCCAGCAGTTTCCGGCGGGGGGCTGGGGCCAACGTCCTGACTTTC. Translated, it gives CASSFRRGAGANVLTF.

This chain connects TRBV7-2 to TRBJ2-1, with a weak D call TRBD2 (5 bases). This CDR3 has 15 residues. The V and J ends lost 2 bases and 6 bases respectively, with 14 bases between them. Germline values: CDR1 SGHTA, CDR2 FQGNSA. The CDR3 bases are TGTGCCAGCAGCTTACCGTGGACTCCAGCCAATGAGCAGTTCTTC. It translates to CASSLPWTPANEQFF.

The chain carries TRBV12-5 and TRBJ1-1; D is unresolved. Germline V gives CDR1 LGHNT, CDR2 FRNRAP. The CDR3 has 13 residues. The V end lost 2 bases, the J end lost 4 bases, and 8 bases lay between the germline ends. CDR3 residues: CASGLNLATEAFF. DNA for the CDR3: TGTGCTAGTGGTTTGAATCTGGCCACTGAAGCTTTCTTT.

The chain combines TRBV7-9 with TRBJ2-1; D not certain. V lost 4 bases and J 8 bases, leaving 6 bases between the germline ends. The CDR3 length is 11 residues. Germline V CDR1 and CDR2: SEHNR, FQNEAQ (reference sequence). The DNA of the CDR3 is TGTGCCAGCAGCTCTCCGGATGAGCAGTTCTTC. This encodes CASSSPDEQFF.

The rearrangement joins TRBV19 to TRBJ1-4; 7 nucleotides align to TRBD1. Germline loops: CDR1 LNHDA, CDR2 SQIVND (reference sequence). The CDR3 runs 15 residues. After removal of 8 bases from V and 2 bases from J, the junction contained 8 bases not matched to a gene. CDR3 loop: CASGSTGLTNEKLFF. The DNA of the CDR3 is TGTGCCAGTGGCTCGACAGGGCTGACTAATGAAAAACTGTTTTTT.

The chain carries TRBV4-3 and TRBJ2-1; 9 bases fit TRBD1. This CDR3 region has 15 residues. With 4 bases clipped from V and 10 bases from J, the junction kept 11 bases outside the gene matches. Per germline, CDR1 LGHNA and CDR2 YSLEER. The CDR3 DNA is TGCGCCAGCAGCCTCTCCGGGACAGGGTTGGAGGAGCAGTTCTTC. It codes for CASSLSGTGLEEQFF.

This chain connects TRBV5-1 to TRBJ1-2; D is ambiguous. Germline V gives CDR1 SGHRS, CDR2 YFSETQ. The CDR3 totals 16 residues. With 4 bases removed from V and 0 bases from J, the gap between germline ends came to 16 bases. CDR3 residues: CASSPLFVRTNYGYTF. The CDR3 nucleotides are TGCGCCAGCAGCCCTCTTTTCGTTAGGACTAACTATGGCTACACCTTC.

The rearrangement joins TRBV6-4 to TRBJ2-7; D uncertain. Trimming removed 3 bases from V and 0 bases from J, with 3 bases in between. CDR1 and CDR2 from the germline V gene are MRHNA and SNTAGT. The CDR3 length is 12 residues. The CDR3 nucleotides are TGTGCCAGCAGTGAGAGCTCCTACGAGCAGTACTTC. Its protein is CASSESSYEQYF.

Only one count was recorded for this clone. The rearrangement joins TRBV11-3 to TRBJ2-7; D is unresolved. The CDR3 spans 14 residues. CDR1 and CDR2 from the germline V gene are SGHNT and YENEEA. V lost 1 base and J lost 0, with 7 bases in between. In DNA, the CDR3 is TGTGCCAGCAGCTTAGGCCAGAGCTCCTACGAGCAGTACTTC. Amino acids: CASSLGQSSYEQYF.

The V call is TRBV7-3, the J call TRBJ2-5; D call uncertain. Trimming shortened V by 0 bases and J by 13 bases, and 9 bases separated the two germline ends. The germline CDR1 and CDR2 sequences are SGHTA and FQGTGA. The CDR3 consists of 11 residues. CDR3 nucleotides: TGTGCCAGCAGCTTAACCAAGGGCGGGTACTTC. As protein: CASSLTKGGYF.

This chain links TRBV6-5 with TRBJ1-2; TRBD1 is a possible D gene (6 bases). V shed 6 bases and J shed 7 bases, with 18 bases lying between them. The CDR3 runs 14 residues. The germline gives CDR1 MNHEY, CDR2 SVGAGI. The CDR3 region has the DNA TGTGCCAGCAGCCCCCTCCCCACAGGGCTTGGCTACACCTTC. Translating it yields CASSPLPTGLGYTF.

The sample holds one count of this clone. This rearrangement joins TRBV30 to TRBJ1-1; D gene unclear. The CDR3 length is 11 residues. Looked up from germline, CDR1 is GTSNPN and CDR2 is SVGIG (reference sequence). In DNA, the CDR3 is TGTTCCATTCGGGGAGCGGGTGAAGCTTTCTTT. This sequence encodes CSIRGAGEAFF.

There are a few counts of this clone. V gene TRBV25-1 combines with J gene TRBJ1-2; TRBD1 is a possible D gene (5 bases). With 7 bases removed from V and 1 base from J, the gap between germline ends came to 7 bases. This CDR3 region has 12 residues. From germline, CDR1 is MGHDK and CDR2 SYGVNS. The CDR3 is CASNRGNYGYTF. Here the CDR3 DNA reads TGTGCCAGCAATAGGGGTAACTATGGCTACACCTTC.

This clone was seen once. This CDR3 is CASGPFGSSYNEQFF. The CDR3 nucleotides are TGTGCCAGCGGCCCATTTGGGAGCTCCTACAATGAGCAGTTCTTC. The chain links TRBV27 to TRBJ2-1; D perhaps matches TRBD2 (5 bases). CDR3 length: 15 residues. V was shortened by 8 bases and J by 0 bases, with 14 bases between the two germline ends. CDR1 is MNHEY, CDR2 SMNVEV, per germline (reference sequence).

J is TRBJ1-2 and V is TRBV4-3; TRBD1 matches at 9 bases. V shed 0 bases and J 5 bases; nucleotides not matched to a gene: 16. CDR1 LGHNA and CDR2 YSLEER come from the germline V gene. The CDR3 covers 19 residues. CDR3 sequence reads: CASSQETSGTGTLGYGYTF. The CDR3, as DNA: TGCGCCAGCAGCCAAGAAACTTCCGGGACAGGGACCTTAGGATATGGCTACACCTTC.

CDR3 sequence: CASSAEGQGYNEQFF. The CDR3 bases are TGTGCCAGCAGCGCCGAGGGCCAGGGTTACAATGAGCAGTTCTTC. The rearrangement joins TRBV9 to TRBJ2-1; the D gene could be TRBD1 or TRBD2 (5 bases each). The CDR3 is 15 residues long. Germline V gene sequence: CDR1 SGDLS, CDR2 YYNGEE. Trimming removed 3 bases from V and 4 bases from J, with 14 bases in between.

The rearrangement links TRBV11-3 to TRBJ2-6, with D uncertain. The CDR3 length is 15 residues. Germline V gene lookup returns CDR1 SGHNT and CDR2 YENEEA. V was pared by 1 base and J by 0 bases, with 4 bases between. The CDR3 DNA reads TGTGCCAGCAGCTTAGGGGGCTCTGGGGCCAACGTCCTGACTTTC. Residues: CASSLGGSGANVLTF.

The CDR3 DNA reads TGCGCCAGCAGCTTGGGACTAGCCGCGAGGGGCGGGGAGCTGTTTTTT. Its protein product is CASSLGLAARGGELFF. The V and J genes are TRBV5-1 and TRBJ2-2; 7 nucleotides agree with TRBD2. The CDR3 spans 16 residues. V trimming: 0 bases; J trimming: 7 bases; junction bases outside the gene matches: 9. CDR1 and CDR2 from the germline V gene are SGHRS and YFSETQ.

The chain is built from TRBV28 and TRBJ1-2, with 8 bases that match TRBD1. The germline gives CDR1 MDHEN, CDR2 SYDVKM. CDR3 size: 14 residues. V lost 3 bases to trimming and J lost 5 bases; unmatched junction nucleotides: 5. The CDR3 reads CASSFSDRVYGYTF. The CDR3, as DNA: TGTGCCAGCAGTTTTTCGGACAGGGTATATGGCTACACCTTC.

The chain combines TRBV5-6 with TRBJ2-1; no firm D call. Trimming took off 4 bases at V and 10 bases at J, with 12 bases between the two ends. The CDR3 runs to 12 residues. Per germline, CDR1 SGHDT and CDR2 YYEEEE. Written as DNA, the CDR3 is TGTGCCAGCAGCCCGGGCAGCAGGGAGCAGTTCTTC. Translation: CASSPGSREQFF. The variable domain in full, completed from reference TRBV5-6 and TRBJ2-1, reads DAGVTQSPTHLIKTRGQQVTLRCSPKSGHDTVSWYQQALGQGPQFIFQYYEEEERQRGNFPDRFSGHQFPNYSSELNVNALLLGDSALYLCASSPGSREQFFGPGTRLTVL.

The J gene is TRBJ2-5, the V gene TRBV19; D unclear. The germline V gene has CDR1 LNHDA and CDR2 SQIVND (reference sequence). Trimming removed 2 bases at V and 4 bases at J, with 8 bases between. The CDR3 runs to 13 residues. CDR3: CASSIQGVETQYF. CDR3 in DNA: TGTGCCAGTAGTATACAAGGCGTAGAGACCCAGTACTTC.

This rearrangement joins TRBV15 to TRBJ2-1; 8 nucleotides agree with TRBD2. The germline V gene has CDR1 LNHNV and CDR2 YYDKDF (reference sequence). The V gene end was trimmed by 3 bases and the J gene end by 5 bases; junction bases not matched to a gene: 6. CDR3 length: 15 amino acids. As DNA, the CDR3 is TGTGCCACCAGCAGCGAGACTAGCGTAAACAATGAGCAGTTCTTC. Its protein is CATSSETSVNNEQFF.

The CDR3, as DNA: TGTGCCAGCAGCTTAGAGGGACGGACTTCCACAGATACGCAGTATTTT. Its protein is CASSLEGRTSTDTQYF. The chain uses TRBV11-2 and TRBJ2-3, with D perhaps being TRBD1 or TRBD2 (5 bases each). The germline V gene encodes CDR1 SGHAT and CDR2 FQNNGV. This CDR3 comprises 16 residues. Trimming cost V 0 bases and J 2 bases, with 12 bases left between them.

This chain uses TRBV11-2 with TRBJ2-7; TRBD2 matches 8 bases. The CDR3 extends over 15 amino acids. The germline CDR1 and CDR2 sequences are SGHAT and FQNNGV. With 0 bases clipped from V and 6 bases from J, the junction kept 7 bases outside the gene matches. CDR3 loop: CASSLDKSGGFEQYF. CDR3 nucleotide sequence: TGTGCCAGCAGCTTAGATAAAAGCGGGGGTTTCGAGCAGTACTTC.